This TCR beta chain comes out of a study of cytomegalovirus exposure and HLA in healthy donors. Whole-study results and caveats: Cytomegalovirus-associated TCR beta chains were listed, numbering over 150. Reportedly, diagnosis of cytomegalovirus status by the classifier showed high specificity and sensitivity.

Some clones are missing from TCRdb's copy, which holds only in-frame ones; the method was immunoSEQ multiplex PCR. The sample comprises about 120,000 clones, roughly 90% of which are singletons, and about 6% rests with the top ten. The germline CDR1 and CDR2 sequences are SGHRS and YFSETQ. V lost 4 bases, J lost 3 bases, and 7 bases lay in between. The CDR3 has 12 residues. About this clone: The antigen remains unidentified.

The receptor comes from a woman in her late teens or twenties in good health and CMV-seropositive. The sequenced material came from PBMCs. This rearrangement joins TRBV5-1 to TRBJ1-2; D call uncertain. CDR3 DNA sequence: TGCGCCAGCAGCCTGGACTACTATGGCTACACCTTC. It yields the protein CASSLDYYGYTF.